This note documents a single TCR beta chain sequence. Its binding antigen is unknown. No base quality values were provided; no much bigger clone lies one nucleotide off. This specimen comes from a study of OX40 agonist ivuxolimab in advanced cancers. In the study overall: The costimulatory receptor OX40 (CD134) was targeted by ivuxolimab, a fully human IgG2 agonistic monoclonal antibody. Intravenous ivuxolimab was administered to patients every 2 weeks at six dose levels: 0.01, 0.1, 0.3, 1.5, 3 and 10 mg/kg. Of the roughly 52 dose-escalation patients, hepatocellular carcinoma was present in about 20, melanoma in around 15, renal cell carcinoma in 9 and head and neck cancer in 9. The dose-escalation cohort was 82.7% male with a mean age of roughly 62 years, ranging from roughly 20 to 80. Prior anti-PD-1, anti-PD-L1 or anti-CTLA-4 therapy was permitted, and approximately 40% of dose-escalation patients had received checkpoint inhibitors. Partial responses were achieved by three dose-escalation patients, of whom one had hepatocellular carcinoma and two had cutaneous melanoma. Peripheral TCRbeta sequencing aimed to test whether ivuxolimab altered TCR sequence diversity and caused clonal T-cell expansion. The paper covers the monotherapy dose-escalation part of the phase I ivuxolimab trial, which included N of about 50 patients.

Genomic DNA was isolated from the sorted cells so that the TCRbeta CDR3 region could be sequenced. The immunoSEQ Assay was used for sequencing of TCRbeta CDR3 regions. The table was pulled from immuneACCESS by TCRdb, which kept in-frame rearrangements only. Such tables lose some clones; where checked, under half of the loss comes from unresolved V genes, and the rest has no known cause. The sample table shows 15,000 to 20,000 clones, and 75% to 90% are seen once. The ten largest clonotypes hold roughly 28% of the sample. Patients with a history of autoimmune disease or receiving systemic immunosuppression were excluded from the trial. Peripheral blood for TCR sequencing was collected from all dose cohorts at baseline, on cycle 4 day 1, and on cycle 7 day 1. The samples were taken from a phase I, first-in-human, multicenter, open-label dose-escalation trial of ivuxolimab. Adults with locally advanced or metastatic head and neck squamous cell, hepatocellular, melanoma or renal cell carcinoma were enrolled in the trial. CD4+ and CD8+ T cells were sorted separately from peripheral blood before TCR sequencing.

What the study reported, not specific to this receptor: The antigen specificity of the clonally expanded peripheral T cells was not determined. In the 0.1-3.0 mg/kg groups, partial responders had among the lowest normalized peripheral clonal expansion, particularly in CD8+ T cells. Clonal expansion of both CD4+ and CD8+ blood T cells was observed from baseline to week 6 at doses 0.1 to 3.0 mg/kg. On average, CD8+ T cells showed more expanded clones than CD4+ T cells after ivuxolimab. Low levels of normalized T-cell clonal expansion were also seen in some nonresponding patients.

The junction shows trimming of 2 bases on V and 0 bases on J, and the gene matches do not reach 4 bases of it. The germline V gene (reference sequence) provides CDR1 SSHAT and CDR2 FNYEAQ. The CDR3 holds 16 amino acids from the cysteine to the phenylalanine. The kept DNA is CDR3 alone, 48 bases in frame from the first base. The chain is assembled from TRBV7-7 and TRBJ2-1, with 7 bases matching TRBD2. The input for sequencing was CD4+ or CD8+ T cells sorted from blood, taken in a trial of the OX40 agonist ivuxolimab. The receptor was derived from an adult with an advanced solid tumor such as melanoma, head and neck, liver or kidney cancer. The DNA sequence is as follows: TGTGCCAGCAGCTTAACTAGCGATAGCTCCTACAATGAGCAGTTCTTC. Translated, it gives CASSLTSDSSYNEQFF.